This T cell receptor (beta chain) derives from a study of HIV-infected patients and healthy controls. In its sample, this clonotype was seen a few times. TCRdb re-derived calls from the 5' RACE reads in MiXCR, one entry per CDR3 protein. The sample has more than 60,000 distinct CDR3 sequences, 19% seen once. The CDR3 spans 14 residues. The junction had 4 bases not matched to a gene; V was cut back by 6 bases and J by 4 bases. CDR1 MNHEY and CDR2 SVGEGT come from the germline V gene. This receptor was identified in a human donor in good health. The rearrangement uses TRBV6-2 or TRBV6-3 and TRBJ2-7; 12 positions match TRBD2. The source material was CD4+ T cells from blood. Written as DNA, the CDR3 is TGTGCCAGCAGAAAGACTAGCGGGAGTTACGAGCAGTACTTC. Translated: CASRKTSGSYEQYF.